The T cell receptor beta chain under discussion was sequenced for a study of shared clonotypes between healthy human individuals. A note on this clone: Its target is unknown.

The CDR3 is 19 residues long. V trimming: 4 bases; J trimming: 7 bases; junction bases outside the gene matches: 21. In germline, CDR1 is SGHRS, CDR2 YFSETQ. TCRdb's copy holds only in-frame clones and misses some; the assay was immunoSEQ multiplex PCR. This sample has roughly 2.2 million clones, with 80% to 95% found just once. The study, taken as a whole, reports: Sampling involved blood alone; tissue repertoires likely differ. Roughly 5% of naive CD4 clonotypes were shared across a few donors. Clonotype sharing levels among donors were expected to vary with sequencing depth.

This TCR came from a man younger than 35 in good health. Some clones in this sample may be carry-over from other donors' samples. The chain links TRBV5-1 to TRBJ2-3, with 10 bases that match TRBD2. Input material: naive CD4+ T cells from PBMCs. The sample's subset: CD45RA+ positively selected. CDR3 region: CASSPGGEWVAGGRHTQYF. In DNA, the CDR3 is TGCGCCAGCAGCCCTGGGGGCGAATGGGTAGCGGGAGGCCGCCATACGCAGTATTTT.